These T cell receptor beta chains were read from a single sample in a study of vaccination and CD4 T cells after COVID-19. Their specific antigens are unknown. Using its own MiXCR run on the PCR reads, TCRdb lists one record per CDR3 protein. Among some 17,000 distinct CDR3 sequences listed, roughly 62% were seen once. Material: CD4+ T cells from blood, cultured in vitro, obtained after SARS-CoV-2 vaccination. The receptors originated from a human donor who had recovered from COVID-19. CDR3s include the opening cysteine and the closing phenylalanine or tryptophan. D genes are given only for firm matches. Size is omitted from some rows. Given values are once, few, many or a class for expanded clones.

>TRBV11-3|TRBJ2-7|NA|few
CASSLLQQNIIYEQYF
TGTGCCAGCAGCTTGTTACAGCAAAATATAATCTACGAGCAGTACTTC
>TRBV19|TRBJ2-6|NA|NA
CASSRGSHSGANVLTF
TGTGCCAGTAGCCGAGGGAGTCACTCTGGGGCCAACGTCCTGACTTTC
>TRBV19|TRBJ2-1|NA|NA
CASSGSIGGHNEQFF
TGTGCCAGTAGTGGATCTATAGGGGGTCACAATGAGCAGTTCTTC
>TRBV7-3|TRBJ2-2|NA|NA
CASKLGGGELFF
TGTGCCAGCAAGCTAGGCGGCGGGGAGCTGTTTTTT
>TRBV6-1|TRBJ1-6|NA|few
CASSRTHGDNSPLHF
TGTGCCAGCAGTCGCACCCACGGGGATAATTCACCCCTCCACTTT
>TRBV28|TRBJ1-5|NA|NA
CAGGGSNQPQHF
TGTGCCGGGGGGGGTAGCAATCAGCCCCAGCATTTT
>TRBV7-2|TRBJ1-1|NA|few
CASSYSGTHGTNTEAFF
TGTGCCAGCAGCTACTCCGGGACCCACGGGACGAACACTGAAGCTTTCTTT
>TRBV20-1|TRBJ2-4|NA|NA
CSADPSGSLAKNIQYF
TGCAGTGCTGACCCCAGCGGGTCCCTAGCCAAAAACATTCAGTACTTC
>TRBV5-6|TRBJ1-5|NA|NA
CASSFDRGGGLDQHF
TGTGCCAGCAGCTTCGATCGGGGCGGGGGACTCGACCAGCATTTT
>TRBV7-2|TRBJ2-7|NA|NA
CASSPSRTEIYEQYF
TGTGCCAGCAGCCCCAGCAGGACAGAGATTTACGAGCAGTACTTC
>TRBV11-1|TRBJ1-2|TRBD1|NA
CASSPGQGEDYGYTF
TGTGCCAGCAGCCCCGGACAGGGTGAGGACTATGGCTACACCTTC
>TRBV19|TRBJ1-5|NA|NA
CASSMSQGNQPQHF
TGTGCCAGTAGTATGAGTCAGGGAAATCAGCCCCAGCATTTT
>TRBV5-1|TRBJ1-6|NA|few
CASSPETGQANSPLHF
TGCGCCAGCAGCCCGGAGACAGGCCAAGCAAATTCACCCCTCCACTTT
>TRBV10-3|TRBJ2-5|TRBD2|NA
CAISVAGGPEETQYF
TGTGCCATCTCGGTAGCGGGAGGGCCGGAGGAGACCCAGTACTTC
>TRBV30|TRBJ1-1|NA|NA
CAWSTDRNTEAFF
TGTGCCTGGAGTACTGACAGGAACACTGAAGCTTTCTTT